Presented here are 27 T cell receptor beta chains from one specimen sequenced in a study of T-cell memory formation after mild COVID-19. TCRdb recomputed calls from the 5' RACE reads with MiXCR, one row per CDR3 protein. The data show 100,000 to 140,000 distinct CDR3 sequences, with around 14% seen just once and around two fifths held by the top ten. The source material was PBMCs or a T cell subset sorted from them (not recorded which). The origin of the receptors is a man aged 18 to 29 who had mild COVID-19 (a few samples of this study predate the infection). Cell type and time point are not known.

This clonotype was counted between two and nine times. This chain uses TRBV2 with TRBJ1-2; D remains ambiguous. CDR1 SNHLY and CDR2 FYNNEI come from the germline V gene. V was clipped by 1 base and J by 7 bases, with 16 bases between them. The CDR3 length is 15 residues. CDR3 in amino acids: CASSEGGLGNGGYTF. The CDR3 region has the DNA TGTGCCAGCAGTGAAGGAGGCCTGGGCAACGGTGGCTACACCTTC.

This clonotype was found a few times. J is TRBJ2-2 and V is TRBV7-9, with D possibly matching TRBD1 (5 bases). Trimming cost V 2 bases and J 2 bases, with 12 bases left between them. The CDR3 length is 16 residues. Germline CDR1 and CDR2: SEHNR and FQNEAQ (reference sequence). DNA for the CDR3: TGTGCCAGCAGCTTAATACCCGACAGTAACACCGGGGAGCTGTTTTTT. Its translation: CASSLIPDSNTGELFF.

This clonotype turned up a few times. The rearrangement joins TRBV5-6 to TRBJ2-1, with D possibly TRBD2 on 5 matching bases. Per the germline V gene, CDR1 is SGHDT and CDR2 is YYEEEE. V lost 0 bases and J 3 bases, leaving 10 bases between the germline ends. The CDR3 is 15 residues long. The CDR3 bases are TGTGCCAGCAGCTTGGATGGAGGTGTCTACAATGAGCAGTTCTTC. Its translation: CASSLDGGVYNEQFF.

The rearrangement uses TRBV7-2 and TRBJ2-3; D call uncertain. Between the trimmed V and J ends, which lost 5 bases and 3 bases, there was a span of 9 bases. CDR1 is SGHTA, CDR2 FQGNSA, per germline. The CDR3 spans 13 residues. The CDR3 region is CASSLVRTDTQYF. DNA of the CDR3: TGTGCCAGCAGCCTCGTCAGGACAGATACGCAGTATTTT.

V is TRBV6-6 and J is TRBJ1-2; a possible D gene is TRBD1 (6 bases). CDR1 is MNHNY, CDR2 SVGAGI, per germline (reference sequence). V lost 0 bases and J lost 7, with 12 bases in between. This CDR3 has 14 residues. Here the CDR3 reads CASSYSRGAGGYTF. CDR3 nucleotides: TGTGCCAGCAGTTACTCAAGGGGGGCGGGTGGCTACACCTTC.

The genes are TRBV10-3 and TRBJ2-1, with 10 bases matching TRBD1. The germline V gene has CDR1 ENHRY and CDR2 SYGVKD. The CDR3 contains 15 residues. With 4 bases clipped from V and 5 bases from J, the junction kept 5 bases outside the gene matches. The CDR3 is CAISGDRGQDNEQFF. Here the CDR3 DNA reads TGTGCCATCAGTGGTGACAGGGGGCAGGACAATGAGCAGTTCTTC.

Many counts were recorded for this clonotype. J is TRBJ2-7 and V is TRBV18; D is unresolved. From germline, CDR1 is KGHSH and CDR2 LQKENI. The V end lost 8 bases, the J end lost 0 bases, and 11 bases lay between the germline ends. CDR3 length: 13 amino acids. The DNA of the CDR3 is TGTGCCAGCAGCCCGGGCAGCTCCTACGAGCAGTACTTC. Translating gives CASSPGSSYEQYF.

This clonotype was observed a handful of times. The V call is TRBV20-1, the J call TRBJ1-4; D is uncertain. CDR1 is DFQATT, CDR2 SNEGSKA, per germline (reference sequence). V gave up 0 bases and J gave up 7 bases, with 15 bases separating them. This CDR3 has 15 amino acids. The CDR3 DNA reads TGCAGTGCTAGAGATAGTCAAGAAGGAGGTGAAAAACTGTTTTTT. It codes for CSARDSQEGGEKLFF.

This clonotype was observed a handful of times. This chain connects TRBV4-2 to TRBJ2-1, with 10 bases matching TRBD2. After removal of 0 bases from V and 9 bases from J, the junction contained 11 bases not matched to a gene. The CDR3 runs to 17 residues. CDR1 is LGHNA and CDR2 is YNFKEQ in the germline V gene. CDR3 loop: CASSQDSGSGGISEQFF. CDR3 DNA sequence: TGTGCCAGCAGCCAAGATAGTGGTAGCGGGGGGATCAGTGAGCAGTTCTTC.

The chain uses TRBV6-5 and TRBJ1-5, with D hard to call. Germline CDR1 is MNHEY and CDR2 is SVGAGI. Trimming removed 4 bases at V and 7 bases at J, with 11 bases between. The length of the CDR3 is 13 residues. The CDR3 nucleotides read TGTGCCAGCAGTTTAGGAACCGGCCAGCCCCAGCATTTT. This codes for CASSLGTGQPQHF.

This clonotype was detected many times. This chain connects TRBV4-2 to TRBJ2-1; D unresolved. Trimming took 4 bases from V and 0 from J, leaving 10 bases between them. Germline V gives CDR1 LGHNA, CDR2 YNFKEQ. This CDR3 comprises 15 residues. The CDR3: CASSPWNGSYNEQFF. CDR3 nucleotides: TGTGCCAGCAGCCCCTGGAATGGCTCCTACAATGAGCAGTTCTTC.

There are many counts of this clonotype. The chain recombines TRBV5-1 with TRBJ2-7; 7 positions agree with TRBD1. Germline CDR1 reads SGHRS; CDR2 reads YFSETQ. The V and J ends lost 4 bases and 3 bases, in that order; junction bases with no gene match: 7. This CDR3 has 14 residues. The CDR3, as DNA: TGCGCCAGCAGCCCAAGACAGGGAGACTACGAGCAGTACTTC. Its protein is CASSPRQGDYEQYF.

The chain combines TRBV27 with TRBJ2-1; D remains unclear. The CDR3 consists of 12 residues. V was trimmed by 3 bases and J by 5 bases, leaving 5 bases between them. Germline CDR1 MNHEY, CDR2 SMNVEV (reference sequence). The CDR3 bases are TGTGCCAGCAGTTTCGAGAACAATGAGCAGTTCTTC. Residues: CASSFENNEQFF.

A few counts support this clonotype. This rearrangement joins TRBV12-3 or TRBV12-4 to TRBJ2-5; no reliable D call. This CDR3 spans 13 amino acids. Trimming stripped 5 bases from V and 4 bases from J, with 11 bases between. The DNA of the CDR3 is TGTGCCAGCAGTCCCTCGGGCCCAGAGACCCAGTACTTC. This gives the protein CASSPSGPETQYF.

This clonotype was seen ten or more times. The chain employs TRBV7-8 and TRBJ2-3, with D unclear. From germline, CDR1 is SGHVS and CDR2 FQNEAQ. The CDR3 has 14 residues. V shed 5 bases and J shed 0 bases, with 9 bases lying between them. The CDR3 sequence is CASSATTSTDTQYF. CDR3 coding DNA: TGTGCCAGCAGCGCAACGACTAGCACAGATACGCAGTATTTT.

This clonotype was detected a few times. The rearrangement uses TRBV13 and TRBJ2-3, with 14 bases that match TRBD2. The CDR3 runs to 18 residues. The ends lost 5 bases at V and 1 base at J; junction bases unmatched: 8. Germline loops: CDR1 PRHDT, CDR2 FYEKMQ (reference sequence). The CDR3 protein is CASSAGLAGGQRTDTQYF. CDR3 DNA: TGTGCCAGCAGCGCCGGACTAGCGGGGGGACAACGCACAGATACGCAGTATTTT. Drawing the rest from reference TRBV13 and TRBJ2-3, the complete variable domain is AAGVIQSPRHLIKEKRETATLKCYPIPRHDTVYWYQQGPGQDPQFLISFYEKMQSDKGSIPDRFSAQQFSDYHSELNMSSLELGDSALYFCASSAGLAGGQRTDTQYFGPGTRLTVL.

This clonotype was found a few times. The V and J genes are TRBV7-8 and TRBJ1-3, with 8 bases aligning to TRBD1. The CDR3 totals 17 residues. J was trimmed by 0 bases and V by 1 base; bases with no gene match: 5. The germline gives CDR1 SGHVS, CDR2 FQNEAQ. CDR3 DNA sequence: TGTGCCAGCAGCTTAGTTGGGACAGGAGCCTCTGGAAACACCATATATTTT. Amino acid sequence: CASSLVGTGASGNTIYF.

The CDR3 region has the DNA TGCGCCAGCAGCGGAGGGGGGAACACTGAAGCTTTCTTT. Amino acid sequence: CASSGGGNTEAFF. The chain recombines TRBV5-1 with TRBJ1-1, with D tentatively TRBD1 (6 bases). Germline-derived CDR1 and CDR2 are SGHRS and YFSETQ. The CDR3 covers 13 residues. Trimming stripped 4 bases from V and 1 base from J, with 8 bases between.

The rearrangement joins TRBV20-1 to TRBJ2-7; 7 bases map to TRBD1. The V gene end was trimmed by 4 bases and the J gene end by 3 bases; junction bases not matched to a gene: 6. Germline loops: CDR1 DFQATT, CDR2 SNEGSKA (reference sequence). This CDR3 region has 13 residues. CDR3 protein: CSAIRTGVYEQYV. DNA of the CDR3: TGCAGTGCTATACGGACAGGAGTCTACGAGCAGTACGTC.

This clonotype has more than one count but fewer than ten. The CDR3 sequence is CASSYSPAGDTGELFF. The CDR3, as DNA: TGTGCCAGCAGTTACTCCCCAGCGGGGGACACCGGGGAGCTGTTTTTT. V usage is TRBV6-2 or TRBV6-3 and J usage is TRBJ2-2, with 8 bases fitting TRBD2. V shed 0 bases, J shed 3 bases, and the junction held 3 bases outside the gene matches. Germline CDR1 MNHEY, CDR2 SVGEGT. The CDR3 is 16 amino acids.

The CDR3 protein is CASSGYEQYF. For the CDR3, the DNA is TGTGCCAGCAGTGGCTACGAGCAGTACTTC. The genes are TRBV25-1 and TRBJ2-7; no clear D gene. The germline V and J ends were trimmed by 4 bases and 3 bases, with 1 base remaining between them. The CDR3 is 10 residues long. Germline V gene lookup returns CDR1 MGHDK and CDR2 SYGVNS.

This clonotype has ten or more counts. The genes are TRBV5-1 and TRBJ2-3; D remains ambiguous. Germline lookup yields CDR1 SGHRS and CDR2 YFSETQ. V lost 5 bases and J lost 0, with 7 bases in between. The CDR3 is 13 residues long. The CDR3 protein is CASRSDSTDTQYF. The CDR3 DNA reads as TGCGCCAGCAGGTCGGACAGCACAGATACGCAGTATTTT. The variable domain in full, with the rest retrieved from reference TRBV5-1 and TRBJ2-3, is KAGVTQTPRYLIKTRGQQVTLSCSPISGHRSVSWYQQTPGQGLQFLFEYFSETQRNKGNFPGRFSGRQFSNSRSEMNVSTLELGDSALYLCASRSDSTDTQYFGPGTRLTVL.

The V call is TRBV7-9, the J call TRBJ1-4; D remains ambiguous. The germline CDR1 and CDR2 sequences are SEHNR and FQNEAQ (reference sequence). The CDR3 spans 12 residues. Trimming removed 2 bases from V and 8 bases from J, with 6 bases in between. CDR3 nucleotides: TGTGCCAGCAGCTTACGGGGAGAAAAACTGTTTTTT. Translating it yields CASSLRGEKLFF.

The table lists this clonotype with many counts. V usage is TRBV29-1 and J usage is TRBJ2-7; possible D gene TRBD1, 6 bases. Trimming shortened V by 6 bases and J by 0 bases, and 15 bases separated the two germline ends. The CDR3 spans 14 residues. Germline values: CDR1 SQVTM, CDR2 ANQGSEA. This chain's CDR3 is CSVAPQGSSYEQYF. DNA of the CDR3: TGCAGCGTGGCCCCACAGGGAAGCTCCTACGAGCAGTACTTC.

The chain is built from TRBV27 and TRBJ2-7, with D unresolved. The V gene's germline CDR1 is MNHEY and CDR2 SMNVEV (reference sequence). V was cut by 0 bases and J by 4 bases, with 13 bases left in between. This CDR3 comprises 15 residues. CDR3 protein: CASSLSGPAVYEQYF. The CDR3 DNA is TGTGCCAGCAGTTTATCAGGCCCCGCCGTTTACGAGCAGTACTTC.

There are a few counts of this clonotype. The gene calls are TRBV11-3 and TRBJ2-5, with D maybe TRBD1 (5 bases). CDR3 length: 13 residues. Germline-derived CDR1 and CDR2 are SGHNT and YENEEA. V shed 2 bases and J shed 5 bases, with 9 bases lying between them. CDR3 loop: CASSLFPGETQYF. CDR3 bases: TGTGCCAGCAGCTTATTCCCAGGGGAGACCCAGTACTTC.

This clonotype was observed a handful of times. The V gene is TRBV27, the J gene TRBJ1-5; D remains ambiguous. With 4 bases removed from V and 7 bases from J, the gap between germline ends came to 8 bases. This CDR3 contains 12 residues. The germline V gene encodes CDR1 MNHEY and CDR2 SMNVEV (reference sequence). CDR3 nucleotides: TGTGCCAGCAGTTATCATGGCCAGCCCCAGCATTTT. Protein product: CASSYHGQPQHF.